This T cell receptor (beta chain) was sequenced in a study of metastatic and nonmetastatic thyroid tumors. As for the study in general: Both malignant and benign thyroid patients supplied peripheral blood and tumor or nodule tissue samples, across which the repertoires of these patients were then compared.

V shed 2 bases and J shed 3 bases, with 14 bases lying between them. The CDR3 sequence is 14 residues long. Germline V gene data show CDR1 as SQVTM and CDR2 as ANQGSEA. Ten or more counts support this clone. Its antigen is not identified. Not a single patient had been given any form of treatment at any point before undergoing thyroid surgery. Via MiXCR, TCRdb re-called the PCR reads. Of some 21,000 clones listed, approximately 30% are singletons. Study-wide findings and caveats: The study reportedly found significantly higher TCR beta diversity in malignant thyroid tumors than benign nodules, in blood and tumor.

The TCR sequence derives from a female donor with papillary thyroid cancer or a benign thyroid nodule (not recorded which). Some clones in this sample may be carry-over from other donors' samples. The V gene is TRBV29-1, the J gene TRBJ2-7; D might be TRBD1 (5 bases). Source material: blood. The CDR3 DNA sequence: TGCAGCGTTGAACATTCAGGGATAGGCTACGAGCAGTACTTC. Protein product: CSVEHSGIGYEQYF.